Presented here are 28 T cell receptor beta chains from one specimen sequenced in a study of blood T cell repertoires in COVID-19. The table came from immunoSEQ multiplex PCR; TCRdb's copy has only in-frame clones and leaves some out. The data contain 85,000 to 130,000 clones, 80% to 90% of them singletons. What was sequenced was peripheral blood. These receptors all come from a man aged 45-60 years with acute or convalescent COVID-19.

The genes are TRBV4-1 and TRBJ1-3; D ambiguous. Per germline, CDR1 MGHRA and CDR2 YSYEKL. V lost 1 base and J lost 5, with 12 bases in between. This CDR3 spans 15 amino acids. The CDR3 protein is CASSQVRGDRNTIYF. The CDR3, as DNA: TGCGCCAGCAGCCAAGTCCGGGGAGACCGAAACACCATATATTTT.

The gene calls are TRBV11-2 and TRBJ2-3; no reliable D call. Trimming cost V 3 bases and J 6 bases, with 10 bases left between them. CDR1 and CDR2 from the germline V gene are SGHAT and FQNNGV. The CDR3 loop spans 13 amino acids. In DNA, the CDR3 is TGTGCCAGCAGCTTTCTAGGAGTGGATACGCAGTATTTT. Translating it yields CASSFLGVDTQYF.

V is TRBV6-4 and J is TRBJ2-1, with 11 bases that match TRBD2. Germline V lookup: CDR1 MRHNA, CDR2 SNTAGT. The CDR3 contains 15 residues. V lost 2 bases and J lost 6; bases outside the gene matches: 3. The CDR3 is CASSDRLAGGNEQFF. In nucleotides, the CDR3 is TGTGCCAGCAGTGACCGGCTAGCGGGGGGCAATGAGCAGTTCTTC.

In this sample, this clone turned up once. The rearrangement uses TRBV7-6 and TRBJ1-6, with D possibly being TRBD1 (6 bases). With 1 base removed from V and 5 bases from J, the gap between germline ends came to 9 bases. The CDR3 runs 15 residues. CDR1 and CDR2 from the germline V gene are SGHVS and FNYEAQ. The CDR3 region is CASSLGQADNSPLHF. CDR3 DNA: TGTGCCAGCAGCTTAGGACAGGCTGATAATTCACCCCTCCACTTT.

J is TRBJ2-1 and V is TRBV11-2, with 9 positions matching TRBD2. V dropped 4 bases and J dropped 6; count of bases not matched to a gene: 4. Per the germline V gene, CDR1 is SGHAT and CDR2 is FQNNGV. This CDR3 region has 14 residues. CDR3 loop: CASSWDSGSNEQFF. CDR3 coding DNA: TGTGCCAGCAGCTGGGATAGCGGGAGCAATGAGCAGTTCTTC.

The chain employs TRBV28 and TRBJ1-4, with a tentative D call TRBD1 (6 bases). V lost 6 bases and J lost 3, with 11 bases in between. This CDR3 has 14 amino acids. CDR1 is MDHEN and CDR2 is SYDVKM in the germline V gene. For the CDR3, the DNA is TGTGCCAGCAGCCCTCGACAGGCTAATGAAAAACTGTTTTTT. The encoded protein is CASSPRQANEKLFF.

The rearrangement links TRBV5-6 to TRBJ2-1; a possible D gene is TRBD2 (6 bases). V was clipped by 4 bases and J by 6 bases, with 20 bases between them. The CDR3 sequence is 16 residues long. Germline V lookup: CDR1 SGHDT, CDR2 YYEEEE. The CDR3 DNA is TGTGCCAGCAGCCAACAAGTCGGGGCCGGGGGCAATGAGCAGTTCTTC. It is translated as CASSQQVGAGGNEQFF.

V gene TRBV30 combines with J gene TRBJ1-5; TRBD1 matches 11 bases. Trimming cost V 2 bases and J 7 bases; bases outside gene matches: 13. Germline-derived CDR1 and CDR2 are GTSNPN and SVGIG (reference sequence). This CDR3 comprises 17 residues. CDR3 region: CAWSSGTGGSVYQPQHF. The CDR3 nucleotides are TGTGCCTGGAGTTCTGGGACAGGGGGTTCAGTCTACCAGCCCCAGCATTTT.

The CDR3 spells CASSAGLAGGLGQFF. As DNA, the CDR3 is TGTGCCAGCAGCGCGGGACTAGCGGGAGGGTTAGGACAGTTCTTC. The gene calls are TRBV9 and TRBJ2-1; 16 bases agree with TRBD2. Germline CDR1 SGDLS, CDR2 YYNGEE. The CDR3 has 15 amino acids. J gave up 13 bases and V 3 bases, and 7 bases lay outside the gene matches.

This clone turned up a few times. The chain joins TRBV18 to TRBJ2-7, with TRBD1 as a possible D gene (5 bases). Germline V lookup: CDR1 KGHSH, CDR2 LQKENI. Between the trimmed V and J ends, which lost 1 base and 5 bases, there was a span of 12 bases. The CDR3 extends over 14 amino acids. The CDR3 region is CASSPQGFKNEQYF. CDR3 DNA sequence: TGTGCCAGCTCACCACAGGGGTTCAAGAACGAGCAGTACTTC.

The V gene is TRBV5-1, the J gene TRBJ1-1; TRBD1 is a possible D gene (6 bases). The V end lost 4 bases, the J end lost 2 bases, and 15 bases lay between the germline ends. The CDR3 has 15 amino acids. Per germline, CDR1 SGHRS and CDR2 YFSETQ. The CDR3 region has the DNA TGCGCCAGCAGCCTTTTCCGGGACACAAACACTGAAGCTTTCTTT. Its translation is CASSLFRDTNTEAFF.

J is TRBJ2-3 and V is TRBV7-6, with D possibly TRBD1 on 6 matching bases. The V end was cut by 2 bases, the J end by 0 bases, with 15 bases between. Looked up from germline, CDR1 is SGHVS and CDR2 is FNYEAQ. CDR3 length: 17 residues. The CDR3 sequence is CASSLWDRQASTDTQYF. In DNA form, the CDR3 reads TGTGCCAGCAGCTTATGGGATCGACAGGCGAGCACAGATACGCAGTATTTT.

This chain links TRBV7-2 with TRBJ1-2; D is unclear. CDR3 length: 16 residues. Germline CDR1 is SGHTA and CDR2 is FQGNSA. The ends were cut back, 5 bases at V and 2 bases at J, with 18 bases in the middle. The DNA for the CDR3 is TGTGCCAGCAGCGACCCCGTGGGGAGACGGAACTATGGCTACACCTTC. Protein sequence: CASSDPVGRRNYGYTF.

The chain uses TRBV28 and TRBJ1-2; 7 positions agree with TRBD1. Per the germline V gene, CDR1 is MDHEN and CDR2 is SYDVKM. This CDR3 region has 14 residues. J was trimmed by 3 bases and V by 7 bases; bases with no gene match: 8. The CDR3 sequence: CASTRGQAHYGYTF. CDR3 in DNA: TGTGCCAGCACTAGAGGACAGGCGCACTATGGCTACACCTTC.

This chain connects TRBV5-5 to TRBJ2-1; D is undetermined. This CDR3 comprises 14 residues. The ends were cut back, 4 bases at V and 0 bases at J, with 8 bases in the middle. Germline assignment: CDR1 SGHKS and CDR2 YYEKEE (reference sequence). The CDR3 reads CASSPIVSYNEQFF. CDR3 coding DNA: TGTGCCAGCAGCCCCATTGTCTCCTACAATGAGCAGTTCTTC.

This clone was detected a few times. The chain combines TRBV5-1 with TRBJ2-1, with a tentative D call TRBD1 (6 bases). CDR1 SGHRS and CDR2 YFSETQ come from the germline V gene. Trimming cost V 3 bases and J 5 bases, with 9 bases left between them. CDR3 size: 13 residues. DNA of the CDR3: TGCGCCAGCAGCTCCACAGGGAACAATGAGCAGTTCTTC. Encoded protein: CASSSTGNNEQFF.

The chain recombines TRBV11-1 with TRBJ1-2; no firm D call. CDR3 length: 12 amino acids. Germline V CDR1 and CDR2: SGHAT, FQDESV (reference sequence). Trimming took off 6 bases at V and 8 bases at J, with 13 bases between the two ends. The CDR3 region has the DNA TGTGCCAGCAGTACTAGCGTGTACGGCTACACCTTC. Translation: CASSTSVYGYTF.

The chain has TRBV14 and TRBJ2-7; 10 bases align to TRBD2. Germline V gives CDR1 SGHDN, CDR2 FVKESK. This CDR3 is 14 amino acids long. V shed 3 bases and J 3 bases; nucleotides not matched to a gene: 2. CDR3 protein: CASSHGTSVYEQYF. CDR3 DNA: TGTGCCAGCAGCCATGGGACTAGCGTCTACGAGCAGTACTTC.

This clone was seen a few times. The chain employs TRBV10-3 and TRBJ2-1; unclear D gene. Germline CDR1 is ENHRY and CDR2 is SYGVKD. The germline V and J ends were trimmed by 3 bases and 3 bases, with 6 bases remaining between them. The CDR3 extends over 13 amino acids. The CDR3 is CAISEIIYNEQFF. DNA of the CDR3: TGTGCCATCAGTGAAATCATCTACAATGAGCAGTTCTTC.

The chain links TRBV25-1 to TRBJ2-1; no clear D. Trimming left V 2 bases short and J 8 bases short, with 13 bases between. CDR3 length equals 14 residues. The germline V gene encodes CDR1 MGHDK and CDR2 SYGVNS. The CDR3 region is CASSEASLSDEQFF. The DNA for the CDR3 is TGTGCCAGCAGTGAAGCTTCTCTCAGCGATGAGCAGTTCTTC.

The chain joins TRBV30 to TRBJ1-1, with D perhaps matching TRBD1 (5 bases). V lost 0 bases, J lost 10 bases, and 24 bases lay in between. CDR3 length: 16 residues. Germline loops: CDR1 GTSNPN, CDR2 SVGIG (reference sequence). Written as DNA, the CDR3 is TGTGCCTGGAGTGTACGATGGGGGGAAGATCTTGGTCGAGCTTTCTTT. Its translation is CAWSVRWGEDLGRAFF.

This chain uses TRBV5-1 with TRBJ2-3, with 14 bases matching TRBD2. J was trimmed by 7 bases and V by 3 bases; bases with no gene match: 7. The germline gives CDR1 SGHRS, CDR2 YFSETQ. The CDR3 totals 16 residues. The CDR3, as DNA: TGCGCCAGCAGCTCGGGGACTAGCGGGAGTACGAATACGCAGTATTTT. Amino acid sequence: CASSSGTSGSTNTQYF.

The chain combines TRBV11-2 with TRBJ2-5; TRBD1 matches 8 bases. CDR1 is SGHAT and CDR2 is FQNNGV in the germline V gene. The CDR3 length is 17 residues. The junction had 15 bases not matched to a gene; V was cut back by 5 bases and J by 4 bases. The CDR3 DNA follows: TGTGCCAGCAGCCCCTTTCCCCCGACAGGGGTTGGAGAGACCCAGTACTTC. This gives the protein CASSPFPPTGVGETQYF. The full variable domain, completed using reference TRBV11-2 and TRBJ2-5, is EAGVAQSPRYKIIEKRQSVAFWCNPISGHATLYWYQQILGQGPKLLIQFQNNGVVDDSQLPKDRFSAERLKGVDSTLKIQPAKLEDSAVYLCASSPFPPTGVGETQYFGPGTRLLVL.

V and J are TRBV30 and TRBJ2-2, with 13 bases that match TRBD2. J lost 5 bases, V lost 3 bases, and 0 bases had no gene match. Germline CDR1 GTSNPN, CDR2 SVGIG (reference sequence). The CDR3 covers 14 residues. The CDR3 spells CAWRLAGGTGELFF. Written as DNA, the CDR3 is TGTGCCTGGAGACTAGCGGGAGGGACCGGGGAGCTGTTTTTT.

This chain uses TRBV11-1 with TRBJ2-2, with D perhaps TRBD2 (5 bases). The V gene lost 3 bases and the J gene lost 4 bases, with 12 bases spanning the gap. CDR3 length equals 15 residues. Germline-derived CDR1 and CDR2 are SGHAT and FQDESV (reference sequence). CDR3 bases: TGTGCCAGCAGCTTCAGGCTAGCAAGCACCGGGGAGCTGTTTTTT. Its translation is CASSFRLASTGELFF.

This chain connects TRBV5-1 to TRBJ2-7; D is possibly TRBD2 (7 bases). This CDR3 is 14 amino acids long. V lost 0 bases, J lost 4 bases, and 11 bases lay in between. The germline V gene encodes CDR1 SGHRS and CDR2 YFSETQ. Written as DNA, the CDR3 is TGCGCCAGCAGCTTGGCCGGGGGGCAGTACGAGCAGTACTTC. Its protein product is CASSLAGGQYEQYF.

The rearrangement joins TRBV7-2 to TRBJ2-6; D may be TRBD1 (6 bases). CDR3 length: 16 residues. Germline CDR1 and CDR2: SGHTA and FQGNSA. Trimming shortened V by 5 bases and J by 0 bases, and 11 bases separated the two germline ends. CDR3 loop: CASSRRGRSGANVLTF. The CDR3 bases are TGTGCCAGCAGCCGCAGGGGCCGCTCTGGGGCCAACGTCCTGACTTTC. Looking up the rest from reference TRBV7-2 and TRBJ2-6 gives the full variable domain: GAGVSQSPSNKVTEKGKDVELRCDPISGHTALYWYRQSLGQGLEFLIYFQGNSAPDKSGLPSDRFSAERTGGSVSTLTIQRTQQEDSAVYLCASSRRGRSGANVLTFGAGSRLTVL.

This chain joins TRBV7-6 and TRBJ1-3; 10 positions match TRBD1. The V segment lost 5 bases and the J segment 0 bases; nucleotides outside the gene matches: 7. The CDR3 has 17 residues. Germline-derived CDR1 and CDR2 are SGHVS and FNYEAQ. CDR3 sequence reads: CASSRGQGVASGNTIYF. In DNA form, the CDR3 reads TGTGCCAGCAGCCGTGGACAGGGGGTGGCCTCTGGAAACACCATATATTTT.